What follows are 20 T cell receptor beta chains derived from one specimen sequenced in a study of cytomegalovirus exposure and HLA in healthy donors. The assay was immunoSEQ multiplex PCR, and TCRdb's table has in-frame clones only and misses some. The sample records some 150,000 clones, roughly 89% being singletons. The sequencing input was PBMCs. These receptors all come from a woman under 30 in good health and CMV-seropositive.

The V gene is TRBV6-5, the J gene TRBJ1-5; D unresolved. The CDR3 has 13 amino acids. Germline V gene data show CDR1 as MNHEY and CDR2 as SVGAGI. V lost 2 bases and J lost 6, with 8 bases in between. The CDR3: CASSYGEGQPQHF. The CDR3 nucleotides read TGTGCCAGCAGTTACGGAGAAGGTCAGCCCCAGCATTTT.

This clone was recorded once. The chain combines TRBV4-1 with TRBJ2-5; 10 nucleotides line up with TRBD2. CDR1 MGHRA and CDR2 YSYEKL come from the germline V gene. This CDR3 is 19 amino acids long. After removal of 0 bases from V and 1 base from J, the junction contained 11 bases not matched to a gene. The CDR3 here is CASSQEGVVAGGSQETQYF. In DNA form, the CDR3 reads TGCGCCAGCAGCCAAGAGGGGGTGGTAGCGGGGGGTTCCCAAGAGACCCAGTACTTC.

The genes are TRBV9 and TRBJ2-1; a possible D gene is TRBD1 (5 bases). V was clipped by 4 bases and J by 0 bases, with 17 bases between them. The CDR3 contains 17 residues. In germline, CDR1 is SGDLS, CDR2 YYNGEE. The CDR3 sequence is CASSTHPDSRSYNEQFF. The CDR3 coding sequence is TGTGCCAGCAGCACACACCCCGACAGCCGCTCCTACAATGAGCAGTTCTTC.

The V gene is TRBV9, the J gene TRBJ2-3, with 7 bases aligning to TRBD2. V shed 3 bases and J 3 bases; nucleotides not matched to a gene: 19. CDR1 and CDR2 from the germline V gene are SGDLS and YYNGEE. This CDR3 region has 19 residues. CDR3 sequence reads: CASSAQWGSSGVTTDTQYF. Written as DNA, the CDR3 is TGTGCCAGCAGCGCCCAGTGGGGGAGCAGCGGGGTTACTACAGATACGCAGTATTTT.

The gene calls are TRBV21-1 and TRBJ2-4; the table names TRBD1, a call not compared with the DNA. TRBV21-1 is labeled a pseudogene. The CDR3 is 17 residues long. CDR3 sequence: CASSRGLRQGIGNIQYF. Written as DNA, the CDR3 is TGTGCCAGCAGCAGAGGGTTAAGACAGGGAATTGGAAACATTCAGTACTTC.

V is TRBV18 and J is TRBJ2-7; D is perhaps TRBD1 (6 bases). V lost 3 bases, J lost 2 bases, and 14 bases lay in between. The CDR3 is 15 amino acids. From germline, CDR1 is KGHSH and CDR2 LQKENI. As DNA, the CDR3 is TGTGCCAGCTCACCCATATCAGGGGTGACCTACGAGCAGTACTTC. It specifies CASSPISGVTYEQYF.

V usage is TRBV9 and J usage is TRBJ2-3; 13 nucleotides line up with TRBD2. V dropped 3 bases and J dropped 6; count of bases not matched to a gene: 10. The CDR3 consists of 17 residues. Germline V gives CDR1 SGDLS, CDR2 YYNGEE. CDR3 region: CASSASRLAGGRDTQYF. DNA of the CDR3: TGTGCCAGCAGCGCCTCTCGACTAGCGGGGGGTAGGGATACGCAGTATTTT.

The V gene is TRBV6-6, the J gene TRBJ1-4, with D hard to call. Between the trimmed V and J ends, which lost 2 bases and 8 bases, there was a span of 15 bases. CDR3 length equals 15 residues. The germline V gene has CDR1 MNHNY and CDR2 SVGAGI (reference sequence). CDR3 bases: TGTGCCAGCAGTTACCCCCCACCCAGCGGGGAAAAACTGTTTTTT. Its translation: CASSYPPPSGEKLFF.

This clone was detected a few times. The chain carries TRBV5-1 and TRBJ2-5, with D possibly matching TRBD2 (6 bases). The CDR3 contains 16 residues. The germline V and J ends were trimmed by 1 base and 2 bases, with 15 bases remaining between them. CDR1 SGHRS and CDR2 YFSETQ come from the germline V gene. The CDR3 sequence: CASSLWGGAAQETQYF. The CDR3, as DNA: TGCGCCAGCAGCTTGTGGGGCGGGGCAGCACAAGAGACCCAGTACTTC. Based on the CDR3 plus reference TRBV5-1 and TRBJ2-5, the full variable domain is KAGVTQTPRYLIKTRGQQVTLSCSPISGHRSVSWYQQTPGQGLQFLFEYFSETQRNKGNFPGRFSGRQFSNSRSEMNVSTLELGDSALYLCASSLWGGAAQETQYFGPGTRLLVL.

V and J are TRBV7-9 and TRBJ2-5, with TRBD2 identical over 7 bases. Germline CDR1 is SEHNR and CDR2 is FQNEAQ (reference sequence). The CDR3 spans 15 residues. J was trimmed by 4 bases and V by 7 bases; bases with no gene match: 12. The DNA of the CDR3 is TGTGCCAGCACCCAAGGCTGGGGGGGTGGAGAGACCCAGTACTTC. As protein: CASTQGWGGGETQYF.

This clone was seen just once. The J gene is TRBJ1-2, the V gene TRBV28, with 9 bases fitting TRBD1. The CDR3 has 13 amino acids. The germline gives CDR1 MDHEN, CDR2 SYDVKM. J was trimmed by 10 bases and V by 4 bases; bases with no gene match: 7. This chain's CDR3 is CASSSPGQGPYTF. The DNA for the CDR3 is TGTGCCAGCAGTTCGCCGGGACAGGGACCCTACACCTTC.

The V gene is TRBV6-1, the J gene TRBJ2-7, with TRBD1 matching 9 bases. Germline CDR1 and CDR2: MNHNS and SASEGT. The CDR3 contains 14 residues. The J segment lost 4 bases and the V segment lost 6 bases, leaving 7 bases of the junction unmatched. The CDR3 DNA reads TGTGCCAGCAGGCCCGGGACAGGGTTTTACGAGCAGTACTTC. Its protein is CASRPGTGFYEQYF.

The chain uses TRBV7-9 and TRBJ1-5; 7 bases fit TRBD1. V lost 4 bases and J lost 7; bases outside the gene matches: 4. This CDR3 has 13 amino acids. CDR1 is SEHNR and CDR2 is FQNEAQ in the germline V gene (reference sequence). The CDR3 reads CASSSQGRQPQHF. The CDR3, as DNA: TGTGCCAGCAGCTCACAGGGGCGGCAGCCCCAGCATTTT.

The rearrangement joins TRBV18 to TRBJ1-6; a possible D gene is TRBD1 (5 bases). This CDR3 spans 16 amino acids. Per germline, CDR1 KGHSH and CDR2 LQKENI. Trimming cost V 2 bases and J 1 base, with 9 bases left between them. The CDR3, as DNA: TGTGCCAGCTCACCATTAGGGGCATCCTATAATTCACCCCTCCACTTT. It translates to CASSPLGASYNSPLHF.

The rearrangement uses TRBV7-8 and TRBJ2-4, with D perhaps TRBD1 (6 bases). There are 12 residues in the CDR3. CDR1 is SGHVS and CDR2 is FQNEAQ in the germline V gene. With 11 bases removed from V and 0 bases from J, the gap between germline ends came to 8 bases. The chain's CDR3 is CAEGGAKNIQYF. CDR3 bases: TGTGCCGAAGGGGGAGCCAAAAACATTCAGTACTTC.

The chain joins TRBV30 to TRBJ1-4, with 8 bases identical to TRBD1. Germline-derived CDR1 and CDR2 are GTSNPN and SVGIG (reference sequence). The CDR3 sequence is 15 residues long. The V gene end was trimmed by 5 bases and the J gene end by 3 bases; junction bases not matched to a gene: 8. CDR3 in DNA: TGTGCCTGGGAAAATTTACAGGGGGCTAATGAAAAACTGTTTTTT. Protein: CAWENLQGANEKLFF.

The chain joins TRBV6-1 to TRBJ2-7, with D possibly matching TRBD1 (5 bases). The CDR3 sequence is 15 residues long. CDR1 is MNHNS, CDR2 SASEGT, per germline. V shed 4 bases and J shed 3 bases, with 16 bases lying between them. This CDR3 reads CASSANTGSFYEQYF. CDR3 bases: TGTGCCAGCAGTGCTAACACAGGTAGCTTCTACGAGCAGTACTTC.

CDR3 sequence: CASSPTPGQRVNYGYTF. The CDR3 nucleotides read TGTGCCAGTAGTCCTACCCCGGGACAGAGAGTTAACTATGGCTACACCTTC. V usage is TRBV19 and J usage is TRBJ1-2; 7 bases are a match to TRBD1. The CDR3 runs to 17 residues. In germline, CDR1 is LNHDA, CDR2 SQIVND (reference sequence). The trim removed 5 bases at V and 1 base at J, leaving 13 bases unmatched.

CDR3 in amino acids: CASSLAGREKLFF. The CDR3 DNA is TGTGCCAGCAGTTTGGCAGGTCGCGAAAAACTGTTTTTT. The chain has TRBV28 and TRBJ1-4; D is uncertain. With 3 bases removed from V and 8 bases from J, the gap between germline ends came to 10 bases. There are 13 residues in the CDR3. Germline CDR1 reads MDHEN; CDR2 reads SYDVKM.

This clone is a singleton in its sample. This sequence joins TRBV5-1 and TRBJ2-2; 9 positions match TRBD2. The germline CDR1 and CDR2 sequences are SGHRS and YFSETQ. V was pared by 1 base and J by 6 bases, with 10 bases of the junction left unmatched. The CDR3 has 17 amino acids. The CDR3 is CASSLIISGGSAGELFF. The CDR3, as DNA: TGCGCCAGCAGCTTGATAATTAGCGGGGGTTCAGCCGGGGAGCTGTTTTTT.